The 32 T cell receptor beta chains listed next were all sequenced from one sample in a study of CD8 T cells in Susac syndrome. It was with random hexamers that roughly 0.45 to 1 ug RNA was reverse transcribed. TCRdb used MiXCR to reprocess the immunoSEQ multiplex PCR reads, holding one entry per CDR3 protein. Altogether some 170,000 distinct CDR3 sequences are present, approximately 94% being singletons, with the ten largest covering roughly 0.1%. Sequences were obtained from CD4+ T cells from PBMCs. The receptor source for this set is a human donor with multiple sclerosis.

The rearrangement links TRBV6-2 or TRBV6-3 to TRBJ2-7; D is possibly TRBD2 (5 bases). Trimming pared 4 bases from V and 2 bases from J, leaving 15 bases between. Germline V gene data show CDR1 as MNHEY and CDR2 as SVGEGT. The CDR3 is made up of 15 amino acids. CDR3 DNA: TGTGCCAGCAGTTCCAGACGGGAAACACCCTACGAGCAGTACTTC. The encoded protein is CASSSRRETPYEQYF.

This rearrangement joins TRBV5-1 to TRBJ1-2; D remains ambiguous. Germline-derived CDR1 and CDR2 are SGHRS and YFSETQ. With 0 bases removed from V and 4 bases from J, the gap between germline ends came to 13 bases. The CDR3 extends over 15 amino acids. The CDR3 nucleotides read TGCGCCAGCAGCTTGGGGGTGGCAGCCAGCTATGGCTACACCTTC. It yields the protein CASSLGVAASYGYTF.

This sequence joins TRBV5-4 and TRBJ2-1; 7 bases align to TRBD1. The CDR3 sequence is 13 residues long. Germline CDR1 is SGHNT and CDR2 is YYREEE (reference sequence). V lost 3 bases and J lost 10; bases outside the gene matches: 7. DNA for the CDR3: TGTGCCAGCAGCTCCTACAGGGGTGGCGAGCAGTTCTTC. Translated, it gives CASSSYRGGEQFF.

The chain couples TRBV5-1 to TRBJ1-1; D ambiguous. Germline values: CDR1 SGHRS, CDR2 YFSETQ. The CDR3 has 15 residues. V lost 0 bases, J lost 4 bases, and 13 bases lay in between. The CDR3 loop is CASSLVRREGTEAFF. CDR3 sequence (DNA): TGCGCCAGCAGCTTGGTACGGAGAGAAGGCACTGAAGCTTTCTTT.

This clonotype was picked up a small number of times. CDR3 in DNA: TGTGCCACCAGCAGAGATCCGGGCAGTTTCCACGAGCAGTACTTC. Its protein product is CATSRDPGSFHEQYF. The chain employs TRBV15 and TRBJ2-7, with D unclear. Trimming pared 0 bases from V and 5 bases from J, leaving 14 bases between. Germline CDR1 LNHNV, CDR2 YYDKDF (reference sequence). The CDR3 has 15 residues.

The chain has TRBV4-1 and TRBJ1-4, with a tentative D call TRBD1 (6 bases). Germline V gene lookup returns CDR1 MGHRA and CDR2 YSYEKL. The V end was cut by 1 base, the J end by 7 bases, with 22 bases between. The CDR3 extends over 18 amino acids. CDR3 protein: CASSQGRPVRGGGEKLFF. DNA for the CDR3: TGCGCCAGCAGCCAAGGCCGGCCTGTTCGAGGGGGTGGTGAAAAACTGTTTTTT.

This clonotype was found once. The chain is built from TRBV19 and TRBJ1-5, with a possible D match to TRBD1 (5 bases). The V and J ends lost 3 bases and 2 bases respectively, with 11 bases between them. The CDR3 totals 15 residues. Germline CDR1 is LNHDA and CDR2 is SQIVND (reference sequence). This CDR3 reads CASSMEGRGNQPQHF. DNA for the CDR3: TGTGCCAGTAGTATGGAGGGCAGGGGCAATCAGCCCCAGCATTTT.

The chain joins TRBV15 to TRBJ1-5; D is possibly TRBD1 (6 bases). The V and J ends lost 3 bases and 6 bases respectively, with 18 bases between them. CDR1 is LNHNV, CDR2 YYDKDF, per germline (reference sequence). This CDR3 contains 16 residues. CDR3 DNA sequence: TGTGCCACCAGCAGCGAGGGGGGAGGGCGAGGTCAGCCCCAGCATTTT. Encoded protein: CATSSEGGGRGQPQHF.

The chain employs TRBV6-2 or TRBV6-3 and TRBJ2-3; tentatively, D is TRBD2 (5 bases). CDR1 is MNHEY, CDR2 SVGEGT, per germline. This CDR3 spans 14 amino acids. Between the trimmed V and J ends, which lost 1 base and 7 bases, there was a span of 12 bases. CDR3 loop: CASSYFTGKYTQYF. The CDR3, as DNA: TGTGCCAGCAGTTACTTCACCGGGAAGTATACGCAGTATTTT.

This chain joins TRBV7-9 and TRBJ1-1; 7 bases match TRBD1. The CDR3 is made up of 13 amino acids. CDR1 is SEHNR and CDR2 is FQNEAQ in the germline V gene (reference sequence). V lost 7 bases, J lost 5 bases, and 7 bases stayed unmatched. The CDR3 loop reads CASNLDRATEAFF. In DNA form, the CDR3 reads TGTGCCAGCAACCTCGACAGGGCGACTGAAGCTTTCTTT.

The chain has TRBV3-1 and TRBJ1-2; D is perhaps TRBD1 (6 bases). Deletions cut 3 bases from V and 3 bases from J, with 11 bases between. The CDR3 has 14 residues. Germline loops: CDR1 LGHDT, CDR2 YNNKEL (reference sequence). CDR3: CASSHLGGDYGYTF. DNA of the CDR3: TGTGCCAGCAGCCATTTAGGGGGGGACTATGGCTACACCTTC.

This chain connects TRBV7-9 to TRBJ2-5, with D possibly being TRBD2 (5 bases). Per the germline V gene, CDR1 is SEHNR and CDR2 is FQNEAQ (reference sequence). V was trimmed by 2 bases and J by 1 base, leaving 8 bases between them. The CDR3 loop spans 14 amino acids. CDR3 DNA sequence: TGTGCCAGCAGCTTAAGCGGCCCCCAAGAGACCCAGTACTTC. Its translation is CASSLSGPQETQYF. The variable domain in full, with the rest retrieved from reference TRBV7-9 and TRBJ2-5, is DTGVSQNPRHKITKRGQNVTFRCDPISEHNRLYWYRQTLGQGPEFLTYFQNEAQLEKSRLLSDRFSAERPKGSFSTLEIQRTEQGDSAMYLCASSLSGPQETQYFGPGTRLLVL.

The CDR3 nucleotides are TGCAGTGCTGTGAAAGACAGTTTTGATACTGAAGCTTTCTTT. It yields the protein CSAVKDSFDTEAFF. This chain links TRBV20-1 with TRBJ1-1; possible D gene TRBD1, 5 bases. Germline V lookup: CDR1 DFQATT, CDR2 SNEGSKA (reference sequence). V dropped 5 bases and J dropped 5 bases, with 18 bases sitting between them. This CDR3 has 14 amino acids.

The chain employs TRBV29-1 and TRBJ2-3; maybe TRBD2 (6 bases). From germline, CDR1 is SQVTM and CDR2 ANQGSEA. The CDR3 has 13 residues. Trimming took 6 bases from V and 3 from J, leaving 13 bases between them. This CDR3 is CSVWGLATDTQYF. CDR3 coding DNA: TGCAGCGTCTGGGGACTGGCAACAGATACGCAGTATTTT.

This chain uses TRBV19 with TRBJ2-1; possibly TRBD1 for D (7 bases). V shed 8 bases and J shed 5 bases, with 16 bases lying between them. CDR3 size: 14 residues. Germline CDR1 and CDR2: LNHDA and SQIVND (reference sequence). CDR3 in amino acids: CASGDWDRDNEQFF. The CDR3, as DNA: TGTGCCAGTGGGGACTGGGACAGAGACAATGAGCAGTTCTTC.

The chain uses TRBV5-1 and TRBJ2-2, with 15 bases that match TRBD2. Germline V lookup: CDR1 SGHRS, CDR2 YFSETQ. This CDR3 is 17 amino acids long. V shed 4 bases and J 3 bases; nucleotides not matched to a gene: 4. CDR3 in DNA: TGCGCCAGCAGCCCGGGACTAGCGGGAGGACACACCGGGGAGCTGTTTTTT. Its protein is CASSPGLAGGHTGELFF.

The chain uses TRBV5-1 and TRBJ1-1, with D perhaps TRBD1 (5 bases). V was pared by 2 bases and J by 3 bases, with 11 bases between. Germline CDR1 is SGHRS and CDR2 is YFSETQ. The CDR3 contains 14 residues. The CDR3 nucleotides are TGCGCCAGCAGCTTTCAGGGAGAGGACACTGAAGCTTTCTTT. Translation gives CASSFQGEDTEAFF. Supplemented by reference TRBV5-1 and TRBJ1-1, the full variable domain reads KAGVTQTPRYLIKTRGQQVTLSCSPISGHRSVSWYQQTPGQGLQFLFEYFSETQRNKGNFPGRFSGRQFSNSRSEMNVSTLELGDSALYLCASSFQGEDTEAFFGQGTRLTVV.

CDR3 protein: CAISEPGDLDTQYF. The CDR3 region has the DNA TGTGCCATCAGTGAGCCCGGGGATCTAGATACGCAGTATTTT. The chain combines TRBV10-3 with TRBJ2-3, with D possibly being TRBD2 (5 bases). Germline CDR1 ENHRY, CDR2 SYGVKD. The CDR3 extends over 14 amino acids. Trimming stripped 2 bases from V and 5 bases from J, with 11 bases between.

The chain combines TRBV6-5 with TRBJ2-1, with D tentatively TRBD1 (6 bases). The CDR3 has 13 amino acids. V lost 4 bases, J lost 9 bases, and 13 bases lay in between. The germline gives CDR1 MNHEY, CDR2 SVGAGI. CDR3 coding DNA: TGTGCCAGCAGTTCCCCGACAGGTGTTGAGCAGTTCTTC. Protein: CASSSPTGVEQFF.

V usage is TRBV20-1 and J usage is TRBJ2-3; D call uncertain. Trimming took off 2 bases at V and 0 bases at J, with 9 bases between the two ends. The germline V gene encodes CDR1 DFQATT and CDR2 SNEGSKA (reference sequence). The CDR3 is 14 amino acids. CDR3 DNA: TGCAGTGCTAGAAGAAGCGCTAGCACAGATACGCAGTATTTT. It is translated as CSARRSASTDTQYF.

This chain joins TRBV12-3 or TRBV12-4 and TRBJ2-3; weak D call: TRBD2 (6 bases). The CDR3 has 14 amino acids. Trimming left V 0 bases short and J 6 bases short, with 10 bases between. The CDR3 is CASSLAGGIDTQYF. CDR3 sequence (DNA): TGTGCCAGCAGTTTAGCCGGAGGGATCGATACGCAGTATTTT.

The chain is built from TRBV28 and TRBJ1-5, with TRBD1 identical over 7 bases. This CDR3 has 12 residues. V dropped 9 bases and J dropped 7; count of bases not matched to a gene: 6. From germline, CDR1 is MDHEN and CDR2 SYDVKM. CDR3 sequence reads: CASTGVKQPQHF. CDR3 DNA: TGTGCCAGTACAGGGGTCAAACAGCCCCAGCATTTT.

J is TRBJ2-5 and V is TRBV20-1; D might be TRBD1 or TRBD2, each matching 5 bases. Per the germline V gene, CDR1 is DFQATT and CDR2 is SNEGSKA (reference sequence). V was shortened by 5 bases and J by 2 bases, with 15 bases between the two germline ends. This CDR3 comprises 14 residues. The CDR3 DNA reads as TGCAGTGCTGGGGACGGACTGACTCAAGAGACCCAGTACTTC. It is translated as CSAGDGLTQETQYF.

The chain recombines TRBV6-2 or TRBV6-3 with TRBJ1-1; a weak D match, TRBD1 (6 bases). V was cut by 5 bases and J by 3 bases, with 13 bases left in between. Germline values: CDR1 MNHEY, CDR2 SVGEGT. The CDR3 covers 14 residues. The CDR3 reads CASSQPTGYTEAFF. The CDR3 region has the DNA TGTGCCAGCAGTCAACCCACAGGGTACACTGAAGCTTTCTTT.

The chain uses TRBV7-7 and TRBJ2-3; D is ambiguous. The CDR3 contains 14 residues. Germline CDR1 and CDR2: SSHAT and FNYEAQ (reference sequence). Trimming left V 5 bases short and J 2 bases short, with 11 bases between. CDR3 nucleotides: TGTGCCAGCAGCCGCCTGACCAACACAGATACGCAGTATTTT. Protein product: CASSRLTNTDTQYF. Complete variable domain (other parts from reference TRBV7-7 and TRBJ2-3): GAGVSQSPRYKVTKRGQDVTLRCDPISSHATLYWYQQALGQGPEFLTYFNYEAQPDKSGLPSDRFSAERPEGSISTLTIQRTEQRDSAMYRCASSRLTNTDTQYFGPGTRLTVL.

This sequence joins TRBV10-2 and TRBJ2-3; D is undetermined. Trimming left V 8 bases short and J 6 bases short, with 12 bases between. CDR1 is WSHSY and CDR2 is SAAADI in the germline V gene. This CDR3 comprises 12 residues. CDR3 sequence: CASSTSSDTQYF. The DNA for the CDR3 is TGCGCCAGCTCAACCTCGAGCGATACGCAGTATTTT.

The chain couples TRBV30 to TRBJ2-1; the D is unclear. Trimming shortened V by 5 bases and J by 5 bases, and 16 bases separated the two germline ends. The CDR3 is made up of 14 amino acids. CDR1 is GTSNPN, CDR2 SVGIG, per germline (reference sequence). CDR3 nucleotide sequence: TGTGCCTGGGGGCCCTCGTCAATGGACAATGAGCAGTTCTTC. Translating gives CAWGPSSMDNEQFF.

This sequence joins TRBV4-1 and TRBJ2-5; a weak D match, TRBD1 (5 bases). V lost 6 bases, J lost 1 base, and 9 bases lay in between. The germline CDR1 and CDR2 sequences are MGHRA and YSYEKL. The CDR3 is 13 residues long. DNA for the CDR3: TGCGCCAGCAGAAAGACAGCCCAAGAGACCCAGTACTTC. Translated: CASRKTAQETQYF.

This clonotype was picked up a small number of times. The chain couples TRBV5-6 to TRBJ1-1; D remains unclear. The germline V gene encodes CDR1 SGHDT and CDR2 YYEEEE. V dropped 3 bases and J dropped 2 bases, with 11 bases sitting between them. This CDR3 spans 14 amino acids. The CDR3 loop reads CASSSRAKNTEAFF. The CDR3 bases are TGTGCCAGCAGCTCCCGGGCCAAAAACACTGAAGCTTTCTTT.

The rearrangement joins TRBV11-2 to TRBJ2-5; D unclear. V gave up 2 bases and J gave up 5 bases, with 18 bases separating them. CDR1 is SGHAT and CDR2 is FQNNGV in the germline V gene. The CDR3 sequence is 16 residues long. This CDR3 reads CASSLMAASAMETQYF. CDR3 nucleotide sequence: TGTGCCAGCAGCTTAATGGCCGCCTCTGCAATGGAGACCCAGTACTTC.

CDR3 nucleotides: TGTGCCAGCAGTTTAGCACTTACAGGGGCCACTGAAGCTTTCTTT. Amino acid sequence: CASSLALTGATEAFF. This chain links TRBV12-3 or TRBV12-4 with TRBJ1-1; TRBD1 aligns across 7 bases. Trimming cost V 0 bases and J 4 bases; bases outside gene matches: 5. This CDR3 region has 15 residues.

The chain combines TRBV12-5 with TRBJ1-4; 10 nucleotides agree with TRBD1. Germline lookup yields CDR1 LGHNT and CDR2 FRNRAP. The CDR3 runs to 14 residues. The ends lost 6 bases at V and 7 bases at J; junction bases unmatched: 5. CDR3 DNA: TGTGCTAGTGGGCCGACAGGGGGCTTTGAAAAACTGTTTTTT. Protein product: CASGPTGGFEKLFF.